These T cell receptor beta chains were read from a single sample in a study of blood T cells in healthy people across ages. TCRdb redid the calling of the 5' RACE reads with MiXCR, one entry per CDR3 protein. Among 600,000 to 1,000,000 distinct CDR3 sequences listed, 55% to 75% were seen once. Sequencing input: blood. The receptors shown here come from a man younger than 45 in good health. Each CDR3 is given with its conserved first and last residue. The order of the fields is D gene, J gene, clone size, V gene, CDR3 protein, CDR3 DNA. A D gene is named only where the DNA matches it firmly. Part of the rows lack a size; the others show once, few, many or a class for expanded clones.

TRBD2 | TRBJ2-5 | - | TRBV5-1 | CASSLESGGEETQYF | TGCGCCAGCAGCTTGGAATCGGGAGGGGAGGAGACCCAGTACTTC
- | TRBJ2-7 | - | TRBV6-6 | CASRAMTEQYF | TGTGCCAGCAGGGCCATGACCGAGCAGTACTTC
TRBD1 | TRBJ2-7 | - | TRBV5-4 | CASSLGDRLNYEQYF | TGTGCCAGCAGCTTGGGGGACAGGCTGAACTACGAGCAGTACTTC
TRBD2 | TRBJ2-7 | few | TRBV13 | CASSRTRVREQYF | TGTGCCAGCAGTCGGACTAGGGTCCGCGAGCAGTACTTC
- | TRBJ1-5 | - | TRBV5-5 | CASSSELGQPQHF | TGTGCCAGCAGCTCTGAGTTAGGTCAGCCCCAGCATTTT
- | TRBJ2-7 | - | TRBV7-9 | CASSFGGQYEQYF | TGTGCCAGCAGCTTTGGGGGTCAGTACGAGCAGTACTTC
- | TRBJ2-3 | - | TRBV20-1 | CSAHSSTRERADTQYF | TGCAGTGCTCACTCCTCGACTAGGGAACGGGCAGATACGCAGTATTTT
- | TRBJ2-7 | few | TRBV7-2 | CASSRGGMPTYEQYF | TGTGCCAGCAGTCGAGGGGGGATGCCTACCTACGAGCAGTACTTC
- | TRBJ2-4 | - | TRBV7-2 | CASSLDRTAFLGQYF | TGTGCCAGCAGCTTAGATCGGACAGCATTTTTGGGGCAGTACTTC
- | TRBJ2-5 | - | TRBV20-1 | CSAVKAILPLHPGYF | TGCAGTGCTGTAAAAGCCATTCTTCCTTTGCATCCGGGGTACTTC
TRBD1 | TRBJ2-6 | - | TRBV9 | CASSDVLGDRVSSGANVLTF | TGTGCCAGCAGCGACGTTCTGGGAGACAGGGTTAGTTCTGGGGCCAACGTCCTGACTTTC
- | TRBJ1-2 | - | TRBV29-1 | CSVEEVNEVRTF | TGCAGCGTTGAAGAGGTAAACGAGGTTCGCACCTTC
- | TRBJ2-5 | - | TRBV12-3/TRBV12-4 | CASSRNPGPYQETQYF | TGTGCCAGCAGCCGAAACCCGGGCCCTTACCAAGAGACCCAGTACTTC
- | TRBJ2-7 | - | TRBV9 | CASSVPMGEQYF | TGTGCCAGCAGCGTCCCGATGGGCGAGCAGTACTTC
TRBD2 | TRBJ2-7 | - | TRBV6-6 | CASTTSGPVGGTQYF | TGTGCCAGCACCACTAGCGGGCCCGTAGGGGGAACCCAGTACTTC
- | TRBJ1-1 | - | TRBV3-1 | CASSKSDGGNTEAFF | TGTGCCAGCAGCAAATCGGACGGAGGGAACACTGAAGCTTTCTTT
- | TRBJ2-5 | - | TRBV11-2 | CASSPAQGHWLETQYF | TGTGCCAGCAGCCCGGCTCAGGGACACTGGTTGGAGACCCAGTACTTC
- | TRBJ1-3 | - | TRBV6-5 | CASSPSANGHTIYF | TGTGCCAGCAGCCCGAGTGCGAACGGGCACACCATATATTTT
TRBD1 | TRBJ2-1 | few | TRBV3-1 | CASSQETVNRGVFGEQFF | TGTGCCAGCAGCCAAGAAACGGTTAACAGGGGGGTCTTTGGTGAGCAGTTCTTC
- | TRBJ2-3 | few | TRBV5-1 | CASSLDPDTQYF | TGTGCCAGCAGTTTAGATCCCGATACGCAGTATTTT
- | TRBJ2-5 | - | TRBV7-3 | CASSLFSAETQYF | TGTGCCAGCAGCTTATTTAGCGCGGAGACCCAGTACTTC
TRBD2 | TRBJ2-7 | - | TRBV11-3 | CASSFGLSGRALYEQYF | TGTGCCAGCAGCTTTGGGTTAAGCGGGAGGGCCTTATACGAGCAGTACTTC
- | TRBJ2-5 | - | TRBV13 | CASSRDRLRETQYF | TGTGCCAGCAGCCGGGATCGGCTTCGGGAGACCCAGTACTTC
- | TRBJ1-1 | once | TRBV7-8 | CASSLKMTEAFF | TGTGCCAGCAGCTTAAAGATGACTGAAGCTTTCTTT
- | TRBJ2-3 | - | TRBV7-2 | CASSFPTGGTQYF | TGTGCCAGCAGCTTTCCGACTGGAGGTACGCAGTATTTT
TRBD1 | TRBJ1-2 | few | TRBV12-3/TRBV12-4 | CASSIRGTDRNYGYTF | TGTGCCAGCAGCATCCGGGGGACAGATCGCAACTATGGCTACACCTTC
TRBD1 | TRBJ2-5 | - | TRBV6-1 | CASSGPGGHWLETQYF | TGTGCCAGCAGTGGACCAGGGGGCCATTGGCTGGAGACCCAGTACTTC
- | TRBJ1-4 | - | TRBV3-1 | CASSQVPGLNEKLFF | TGTGCCAGCAGCCAAGTACCAGGGCTTAATGAAAAACTGTTTTTT
TRBD1 | TRBJ1-6 | many | TRBV5-1 | CASSLGTGVNSPLHF | TGTGCCAGCAGTTTAGGGACAGGGGTAAATTCACCCCTCCACTTT
- | TRBJ1-2 | - | TRBV9 | CASYSGERYTF | TGTGCCAGCTACTCGGGAGAGCGCTACACCTTC
- | TRBJ2-3 | - | TRBV7-2 | CASSLVVPDTQYF | TGTGCCAGCAGCTTAGTAGTGCCAGATACGCAGTATTTT
- | TRBJ1-2 | - | TRBV20-1 | CSAKEPGTAYGYTF | TGCAGTGCTAAAGAGCCCGGGACGGCCTATGGCTACACCTTC
- | TRBJ2-5 | once | TRBV14 | CASRRRGAGETQYF | TGTGCCAGCAGACGCCGAGGGGCTGGGGAGACCCAGTACTTC
TRBD1 | TRBJ2-5 | - | TRBV28 | CASSLFGQDQETQYF | TGTGCCAGCAGTTTATTCGGACAGGACCAAGAGACCCAGTACTTC
TRBD2 | TRBJ2-3 | - | TRBV19 | CASSTRLAGVTDTQYF | TGTGCCAGTAGTACTCGACTAGCGGGAGTCACAGATACGCAGTATTTT
- | TRBJ2-3 | - | TRBV10-3 | CAISREDTQYF | TGTGCCATCAGTCGGGAGGATACGCAGTATTTT
TRBD2 | TRBJ2-1 | - | TRBV20-1 | CSARDQSGRVNEQFF | TGCAGTGCTAGAGATCAAAGCGGGAGAGTAAATGAGCAGTTCTTC
TRBD1 | TRBJ2-1 | - | TRBV6-5 | CASSYGTGVYEQFF | TGTGCCAGCAGTTACGGGACAGGGGTCTATGAGCAGTTCTTC
TRBD1 | TRBJ1-2 | - | TRBV10-3 | CAISPRGQTYGYTF | TGTGCCATCAGTCCCAGGGGGCAAACATATGGCTACACCTTC
- | TRBJ2-7 | - | TRBV12-3/TRBV12-4 | CASSPGDLYEQYF | TGTGCCAGCAGTCCGGGGGACTTATACGAGCAGTACTTC
- | TRBJ2-7 | once | TRBV11-2 | CASGPGSYEQYF | TGTGCCAGCGGTCCGGGTTCCTACGAGCAGTACTTC
- | TRBJ2-7 | - | TRBV11-2 | CASSPGRSPYEQYF | TGTGCCAGCAGCCCCGGGCGGAGCCCCTACGAGCAGTACTTC
- | TRBJ2-1 | once | TRBV20-1 | CSARGLGAVYNEQFF | TGCAGTGCTAGAGGATTGGGGGCGGTTTACAATGAGCAGTTCTTC